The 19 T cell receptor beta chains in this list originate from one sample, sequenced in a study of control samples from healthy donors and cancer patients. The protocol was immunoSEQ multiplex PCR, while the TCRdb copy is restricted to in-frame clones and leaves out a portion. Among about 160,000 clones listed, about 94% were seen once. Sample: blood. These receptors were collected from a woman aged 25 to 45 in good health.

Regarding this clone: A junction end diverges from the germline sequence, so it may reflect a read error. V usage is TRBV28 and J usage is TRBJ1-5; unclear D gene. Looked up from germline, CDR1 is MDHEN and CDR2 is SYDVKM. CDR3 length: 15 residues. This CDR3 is CAGRRASYSNQPQHF. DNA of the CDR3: TGTGCCGGCAGACGGGCGTCATATAGCAATCAGCCCCAGCATTTT.

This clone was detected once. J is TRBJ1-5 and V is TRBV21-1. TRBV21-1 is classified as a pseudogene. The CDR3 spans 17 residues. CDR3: CASSKRSRVLSNQPQHF. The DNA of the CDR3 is TGTGCCAGCAGCAAACGTTCACGGGTCTTAAGCAATCAGCCCCAGCATTTT.

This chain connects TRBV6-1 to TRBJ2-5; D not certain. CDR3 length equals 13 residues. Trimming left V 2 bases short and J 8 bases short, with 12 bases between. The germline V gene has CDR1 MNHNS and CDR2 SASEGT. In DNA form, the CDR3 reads TGTGCCAGCAGTGAAAATCCAGCACTAACCCAGTACTTC. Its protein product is CASSENPALTQYF.

CDR3 residues: CASSPFDRGLYEQYF. The CDR3 DNA reads TGTGCCAGCAGTCCGTTTGACAGGGGACTATACGAGCAGTACTTC. The chain uses TRBV28 and TRBJ2-7, with D tentatively TRBD1 (8 bases). The CDR3 sequence is 15 residues long. Germline loops: CDR1 MDHEN, CDR2 SYDVKM. The V and J ends lost 5 bases and 4 bases respectively, with 18 bases between them.

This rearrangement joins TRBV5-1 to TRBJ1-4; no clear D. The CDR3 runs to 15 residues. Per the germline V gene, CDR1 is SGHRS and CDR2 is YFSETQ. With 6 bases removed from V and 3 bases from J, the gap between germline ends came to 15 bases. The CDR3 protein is CASKTIPAANEKLFF. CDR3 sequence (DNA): TGCGCCAGCAAGACGATCCCGGCAGCTAATGAAAAACTGTTTTTT.

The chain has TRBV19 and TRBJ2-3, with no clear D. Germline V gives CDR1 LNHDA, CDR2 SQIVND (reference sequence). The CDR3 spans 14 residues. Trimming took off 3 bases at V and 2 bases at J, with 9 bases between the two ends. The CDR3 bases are TGTGCCAGTAGTATCGTCGCTATCACAGATACGCAGTATTTT. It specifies CASSIVAITDTQYF.

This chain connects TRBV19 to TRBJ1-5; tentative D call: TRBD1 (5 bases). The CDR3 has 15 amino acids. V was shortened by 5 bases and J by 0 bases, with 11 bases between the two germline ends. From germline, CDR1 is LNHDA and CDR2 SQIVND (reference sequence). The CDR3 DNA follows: TGTGCCAGTAGTCCCTGGGGGGGTAGCAATCAGCCCCAGCATTTT. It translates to CASSPWGGSNQPQHF.

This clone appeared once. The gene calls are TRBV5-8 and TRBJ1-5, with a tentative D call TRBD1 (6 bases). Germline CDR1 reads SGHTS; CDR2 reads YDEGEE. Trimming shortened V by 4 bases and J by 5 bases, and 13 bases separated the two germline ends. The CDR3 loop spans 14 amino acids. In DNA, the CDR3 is TGTGCCAGCAGCCCTGGAAGACAGGATCAGCCCCAGCATTTT. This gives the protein CASSPGRQDQPQHF.

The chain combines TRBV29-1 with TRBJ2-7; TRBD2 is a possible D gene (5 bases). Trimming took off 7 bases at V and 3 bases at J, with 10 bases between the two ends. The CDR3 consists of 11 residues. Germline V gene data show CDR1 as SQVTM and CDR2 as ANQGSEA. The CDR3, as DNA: TGCAGCGGACTACTTGGCTACGAGCAGTACTTC. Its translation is CSGLLGYEQYF.

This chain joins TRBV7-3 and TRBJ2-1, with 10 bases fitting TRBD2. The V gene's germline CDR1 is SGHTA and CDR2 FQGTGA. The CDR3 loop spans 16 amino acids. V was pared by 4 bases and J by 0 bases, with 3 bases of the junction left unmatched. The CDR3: CASSSSSGSSYNEQFF. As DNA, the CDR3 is TGTGCCAGCAGCTCCTCTAGCGGGAGCTCCTACAATGAGCAGTTCTTC.

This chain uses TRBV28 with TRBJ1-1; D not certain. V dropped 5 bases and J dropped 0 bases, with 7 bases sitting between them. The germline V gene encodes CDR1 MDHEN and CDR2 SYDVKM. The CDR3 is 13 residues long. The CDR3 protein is CASSPQMNTEAFF. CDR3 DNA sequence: TGTGCCAGCAGTCCTCAAATGAACACTGAAGCTTTCTTT.

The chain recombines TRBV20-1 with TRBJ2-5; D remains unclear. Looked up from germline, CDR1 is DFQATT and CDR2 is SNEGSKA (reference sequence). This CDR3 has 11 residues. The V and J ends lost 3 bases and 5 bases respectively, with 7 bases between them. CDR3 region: CSARISETQYF. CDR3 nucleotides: TGCAGTGCTAGGATTTCGGAGACCCAGTACTTC.

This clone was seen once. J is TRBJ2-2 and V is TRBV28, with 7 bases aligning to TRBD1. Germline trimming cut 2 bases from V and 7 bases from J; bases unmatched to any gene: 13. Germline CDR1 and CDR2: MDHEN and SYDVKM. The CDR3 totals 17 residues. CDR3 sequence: CASSLIEGAEADGELFF. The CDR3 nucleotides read TGTGCCAGCAGTTTAATCGAGGGGGCAGAGGCGGACGGGGAGCTGTTTTTT.

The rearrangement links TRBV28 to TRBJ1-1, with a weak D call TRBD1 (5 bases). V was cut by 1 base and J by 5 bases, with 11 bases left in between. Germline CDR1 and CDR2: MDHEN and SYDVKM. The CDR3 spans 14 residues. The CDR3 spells CASSLLGRVTEAFF. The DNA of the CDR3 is TGTGCCAGCAGTTTATTAGGCAGGGTAACTGAAGCTTTCTTT.

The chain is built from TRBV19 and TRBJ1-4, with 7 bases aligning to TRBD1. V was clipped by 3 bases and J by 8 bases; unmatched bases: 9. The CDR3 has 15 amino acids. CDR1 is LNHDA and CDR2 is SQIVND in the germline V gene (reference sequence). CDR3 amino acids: CASSMTGTAREKLFF. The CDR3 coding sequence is TGTGCCAGTAGTATGACCGGGACAGCGAGGGAAAAACTGTTTTTT.

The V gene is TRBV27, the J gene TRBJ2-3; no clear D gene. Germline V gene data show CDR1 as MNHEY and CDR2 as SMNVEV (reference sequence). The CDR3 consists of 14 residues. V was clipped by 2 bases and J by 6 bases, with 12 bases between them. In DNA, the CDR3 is TGTGCCAGCAGTTTACTCTCCTCGAGGGATACGCAGTATTTT. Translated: CASSLLSSRDTQYF.

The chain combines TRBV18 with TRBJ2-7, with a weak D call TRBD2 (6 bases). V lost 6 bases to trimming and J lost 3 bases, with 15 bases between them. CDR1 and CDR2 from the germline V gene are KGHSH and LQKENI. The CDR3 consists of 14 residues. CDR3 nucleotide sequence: TGTGCCAGCTCCGGGTCGGGAGTGGGCTACGAGCAGTACTTC. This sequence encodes CASSGSGVGYEQYF.

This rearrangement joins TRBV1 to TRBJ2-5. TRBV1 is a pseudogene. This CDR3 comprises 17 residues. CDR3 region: CTSSQGSTGTHRETQYF. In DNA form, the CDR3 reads TGCACCAGCAGCCAAGGCTCAACGGGGACCCACCGAGAGACCCAGTACTTC.

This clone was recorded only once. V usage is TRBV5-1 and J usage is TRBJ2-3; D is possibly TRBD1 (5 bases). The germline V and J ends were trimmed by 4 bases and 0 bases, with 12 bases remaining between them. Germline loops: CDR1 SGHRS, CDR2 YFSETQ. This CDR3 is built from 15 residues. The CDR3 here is CASSPRQSSTDTQYF. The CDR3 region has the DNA TGCGCCAGCAGCCCCCGACAGTCTAGCACAGATACGCAGTATTTT.